This T cell receptor beta chain was captured in a study of CD4+ T cells in melanoma. Whole-study results and caveats: Neoantigen-specific CD4+ T cells in melanoma reportedly had diverse differentiation states.

The CDR3 runs to 16 residues. CDR1 is LNHNV, CDR2 YYDKDF, per germline (reference sequence). Trimming took 5 bases from V and 3 from J, leaving 18 bases between them. A remark on this clone: Antigen unknown.

TCRdb's table, derived via immunoSEQ multiplex PCR, lists solely in-frame clones and lacks some. The data contain approximately 9,700 clones, approximately 78% of them singletons. The sequence was collected from a human donor with melanoma. The gene calls are TRBV15 and TRBJ2-3; D perhaps matches TRBD1 (6 bases). The sample was cells from a culture (not recorded whether cultured in vitro). CDR3 residues: CATSQSPGEGTDTQYF. The CDR3 DNA reads TGTGCCACCAGCCAGTCCCCAGGGGAAGGAACAGATACGCAGTATTTT.